This TCR beta chain was sequenced for a study of blood T cell repertoires in COVID-19. Study context: Samples came from the United States, Italy and Spain, spanning acute and convalescent COVID-19. T cells, B-cell-depleted T cells, or PBMCs supplied cDNA or gDNA.

The CDR3 covers 13 residues. The germline gives CDR1 LNHDA, CDR2 SQIVND (reference sequence). V was cut by 4 bases and J by 2 bases, with 6 bases left in between. Per the authors' pipeline: For nucleated cells, counts were estimated from reference gene primer amplification. Some clones are missing from TCRdb's copy, which holds only in-frame ones; the method was immunoSEQ multiplex PCR. V, J and clone size derive from that table, while D and trimming were established from the DNA sequence. The table records some 66,000 clones, around 87% of them present only once. Sample: peripheral blood. The sequence came from a woman aged 55 to 70 with acute or convalescent COVID-19. The rearrangement links TRBV19 to TRBJ2-1, with D possibly matching TRBD2 (5 bases). CDR3 amino acids: CASSTGTYNEQFF. The CDR3, as DNA: TGTGCCAGTAGTACCGGGACCTACAATGAGCAGTTCTTC.